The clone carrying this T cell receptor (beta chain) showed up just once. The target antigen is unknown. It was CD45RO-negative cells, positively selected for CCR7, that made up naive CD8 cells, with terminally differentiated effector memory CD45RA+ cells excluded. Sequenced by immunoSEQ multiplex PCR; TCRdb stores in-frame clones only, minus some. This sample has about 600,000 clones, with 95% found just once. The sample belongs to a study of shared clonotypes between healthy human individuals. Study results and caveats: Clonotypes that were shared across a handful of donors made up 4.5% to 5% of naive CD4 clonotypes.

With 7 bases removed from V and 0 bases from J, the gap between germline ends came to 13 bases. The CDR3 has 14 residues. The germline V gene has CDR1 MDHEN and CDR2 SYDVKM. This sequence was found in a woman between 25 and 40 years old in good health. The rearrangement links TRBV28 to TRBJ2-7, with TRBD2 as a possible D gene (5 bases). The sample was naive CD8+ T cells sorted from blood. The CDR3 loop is CASTTDWNSYEQYF. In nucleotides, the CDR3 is TGTGCCAGCACCACGGACTGGAACTCCTACGAGCAGTACTTC.